One sample yielded the 24 T cell receptor beta chains listed below, sequenced in a study of blood T cell repertoires in COVID-19. This table comes from immunoSEQ multiplex PCR, and its TCRdb copy is limited to in-frame clones, with some not included. This sample has 250,000 to 300,000 clones, with 88% found just once. Sequenced material: peripheral blood. The receptors come from a woman aged 30 to 39 with acute or convalescent COVID-19.

The rearrangement uses TRBV6-6 and TRBJ1-5; D unclear. This CDR3 region has 16 residues. The germline V and J ends were trimmed by 6 bases and 5 bases, with 20 bases remaining between them. Germline values: CDR1 MNHNY, CDR2 SVGAGI (reference sequence). This CDR3 is CASRRSGWAGDQPQHF. For the CDR3, the DNA is TGTGCCAGCAGAAGATCAGGTTGGGCGGGCGATCAGCCCCAGCATTTT.

The chain uses TRBV5-1 and TRBJ2-5; 12 bases line up with TRBD2. The germline V gene has CDR1 SGHRS and CDR2 YFSETQ. The CDR3 runs to 16 residues. Trimming at V came to 0 bases and at J to 5 bases, leaving 5 bases not matched to a gene. The CDR3 protein is CASSLGQTSGSETQYF. In DNA form, the CDR3 reads TGCGCCAGCAGCTTGGGGCAGACTAGCGGGAGTGAGACCCAGTACTTC.

This sequence joins TRBV6-5 and TRBJ2-3; TRBD2 might be the D (5 bases). This CDR3 contains 15 residues. The V end was cut by 7 bases, the J end by 6 bases, with 20 bases between. Looked up from germline, CDR1 is MNHEY and CDR2 is SVGAGI. CDR3 amino acids: CASIGGWGWLDTQYF. Written as DNA, the CDR3 is TGTGCCAGCATCGGAGGTTGGGGATGGCTGGATACGCAGTATTTT.

V gene TRBV4-3 combines with J gene TRBJ2-7; D might be TRBD2 (5 bases). Germline CDR1 reads LGHNA; CDR2 reads YSLEER. V was pared by 0 bases and J by 2 bases, with 8 bases between. The length of the CDR3 is 14 residues. CDR3 in DNA: TGCGCCAGCAGCCAAGATCCGAGGGCCTACGAGCAGTACTTC. Its translation is CASSQDPRAYEQYF.

The chain links TRBV14 to TRBJ1-1, with D perhaps TRBD1 (6 bases). Germline V gene data show CDR1 as SGHDN and CDR2 as FVKESK. This CDR3 is built from 14 residues. Trimming left V 1 base short and J 5 bases short, with 11 bases between. CDR3 sequence: CASSQVGARTEAFF. The CDR3 DNA follows: TGTGCCAGCAGCCAAGTGGGGGCGCGAACTGAAGCTTTCTTT.

This chain connects TRBV3-1 (or the pseudogene TRBV3-2) to TRBJ2-5, with 7 bases identical to TRBD1. Per the germline V gene, CDR1 is LGHDT and CDR2 is YNNKEL (reference sequence). Losses at the gene ends were 1 base for V and 5 bases for J; bases not matched to a gene: 22. This CDR3 spans 20 amino acids. The CDR3 sequence is CASSQGPSQGQFGLGETQYF. The CDR3 DNA sequence: TGTGCCAGCAGCCAAGGCCCAAGCCAGGGACAGTTTGGGCTAGGGGAGACCCAGTACTTC.

About this clone: The sample holds other DNA sequences that translate to the same CDR3. The gene calls are TRBV19 and TRBJ2-1, with D possibly being TRBD1 (6 bases). CDR1 is LNHDA, CDR2 SQIVND, per germline (reference sequence). The CDR3 totals 14 residues. V was pared by 2 bases and J by 1 base, with 6 bases between. The CDR3 loop is CASSIQGSYNEQFF. The CDR3 bases are TGTGCCAGTAGTATACAGGGGTCCTACAATGAGCAGTTCTTC.

This clone was found a few times. The chain is built from TRBV27 and TRBJ1-2; 10 nucleotides agree with TRBD1. The trim removed 4 bases at V and 4 bases at J, leaving 6 bases unmatched. The CDR3 sequence is 15 residues long. Per germline, CDR1 MNHEY and CDR2 SMNVEV (reference sequence). Here the CDR3 reads CASSSGQGFAYGYTF. The CDR3 DNA is TGTGCCAGCAGTTCGGGACAGGGGTTTGCCTATGGCTACACCTTC.

The rearrangement joins TRBV7-6 to TRBJ1-3; D not certain. This CDR3 region has 16 residues. Germline V gene lookup returns CDR1 SGHVS and CDR2 FNYEAQ. The V end lost 2 bases, the J end lost 0 bases, and 11 bases lay between the germline ends. The CDR3 spells CASSLRSKSSGNTIYF. The CDR3, as DNA: TGTGCCAGCAGCTTAAGGAGCAAGAGCTCTGGAAACACCATATATTTT.

This sequence joins TRBV5-8 and TRBJ2-3, with no clear D. Between the trimmed V and J ends, which lost 4 bases and 2 bases, there was a span of 8 bases. This CDR3 comprises 13 residues. Germline V gene sequence: CDR1 SGHTS, CDR2 YDEGEE. Written as DNA, the CDR3 is TGTGCCAGCAGCCCTAGATACACAGATACGCAGTATTTT. It codes for CASSPRYTDTQYF.

In its sample, this clone was seen once. This sequence joins TRBV27 and TRBJ1-6, with TRBD1 as a possible D gene (6 bases). This CDR3 spans 14 amino acids. Germline values: CDR1 MNHEY, CDR2 SMNVEV (reference sequence). V lost 4 bases and J lost 8, with 12 bases in between. The CDR3 coding sequence is TGTGCCAGCAGTTATGGGACATACCATTCACCCCTCCACTTT. Translating gives CASSYGTYHSPLHF.

The rearrangement uses TRBV10-3 and TRBJ2-2; possible D gene TRBD1, 5 bases. Between the trimmed V and J ends, which lost 2 bases and 0 bases, there was a span of 10 bases. CDR1 ENHRY and CDR2 SYGVKD come from the germline V gene. CDR3 size: 16 residues. The CDR3 is CAISERTPANTGELFF. CDR3 nucleotides: TGTGCCATCAGTGAGCGGACACCCGCGAACACCGGGGAGCTGTTTTTT.

The chain employs TRBV5-1 and TRBJ2-7; D uncertain. V was cut by 4 bases and J by 2 bases, with 7 bases left in between. Germline values: CDR1 SGHRS, CDR2 YFSETQ. The CDR3 covers 12 residues. CDR3 loop: CASSLETYEQYF. In DNA, the CDR3 is TGCGCCAGCAGCCTAGAAACCTACGAGCAGTACTTC.

The rearrangement links TRBV15 to TRBJ2-5; 10 bases agree with TRBD2. CDR1 and CDR2 (germline): LNHNV, YYDKDF (reference sequence). V lost 8 bases, J lost 5 bases, and 14 bases stayed unmatched. The CDR3 is made up of 16 amino acids. CDR3 protein: CATGPGLALNGETQYF. The CDR3 coding sequence is TGTGCCACCGGCCCGGGACTAGCGCTAAACGGGGAGACCCAGTACTTC.

The genes are TRBV7-3 and TRBJ1-5; D gene ambiguous. Trimming removed 1 base from V and 2 bases from J, with 9 bases in between. This CDR3 is 15 amino acids long. CDR1 and CDR2 from the germline V gene are SGHTA and FQGTGA. The CDR3 bases are TGTGCCAGCAGCTTAATGGGAGGTGGCAATCAGCCCCAGCATTTT. Encoded protein: CASSLMGGGNQPQHF.

The rearrangement links TRBV7-2 to TRBJ2-7, with D perhaps TRBD2 (5 bases). CDR3 length: 15 amino acids. V dropped 1 base and J dropped 3 bases, with 13 bases sitting between them. Germline assignment: CDR1 SGHTA and CDR2 FQGNSA. The DNA for the CDR3 is TGTGCCAGCAGCTTAGGGGAGTTCAAGTTCTACGAGCAGTACTTC. It codes for CASSLGEFKFYEQYF.

This chain joins TRBV6-5 and TRBJ2-1, with 10 bases that match TRBD2. Germline-derived CDR1 and CDR2 are MNHEY and SVGAGI. This CDR3 comprises 14 residues. Germline trimming cut 8 bases from V and 9 bases from J; bases unmatched to any gene: 10. The CDR3 loop is CASGPSGSNSEQFF. CDR3 DNA sequence: TGTGCCAGCGGGCCTAGCGGGAGTAACAGTGAGCAGTTCTTC.

This clone was observed once. The chain is built from TRBV13 and TRBJ1-2; D perhaps matches TRBD1 (6 bases). The CDR3 has 16 amino acids. Between the trimmed V and J ends, which lost 1 base and 0 bases, there was a span of 12 bases. Germline V gives CDR1 PRHDT, CDR2 FYEKMQ (reference sequence). The chain's CDR3 is CASSLVGQQANYGYTF. The CDR3 DNA reads TGTGCCAGCAGCTTAGTTGGACAGCAAGCTAACTATGGCTACACCTTC.

V is TRBV6-2 or TRBV6-3 and J is TRBJ2-1; no definite D call. Germline V gene data show CDR1 as MNHEY and CDR2 as SVGEGT. V was cut by 2 bases and J by 0 bases, with 8 bases left in between. The CDR3 covers 15 residues. The DNA of the CDR3 is TGTGCCAGCAGTTACGCGGCTAGCTCCTACAATGAGCAGTTCTTC. It codes for CASSYAASSYNEQFF.

CDR3 DNA sequence: TGTGCCAGCAGCGTAGGCTCCGGGACAGGGGGCTACGAGCAGTACTTC. Translated, it gives CASSVGSGTGGYEQYF. The V and J genes are TRBV9 and TRBJ2-7; 11 nucleotides align to TRBD1. CDR1 and CDR2 (germline): SGDLS, YYNGEE. The CDR3 is 16 residues long. V gave up 0 bases and J gave up 3 bases; unmatched junction bases: 5.

This clone was seen more than once but under ten times. The rearrangement links TRBV2 to TRBJ1-2; the D gene is possibly TRBD1 (6 bases). Trimming took 6 bases from V and 1 from J, leaving 12 bases between them. Germline V lookup: CDR1 SNHLY, CDR2 FYNNEI. The CDR3 runs to 14 residues. CDR3 sequence reads: CASREDSVNYGYTF. The CDR3 region has the DNA TGTGCCAGCAGGGAGGACAGCGTTAACTATGGCTACACCTTC. Combining the CDR3 with reference TRBV2 and TRBJ1-2 gives the whole variable domain EPEVTQTPSHQVTQMGQEVILRCVPISNHLYFYWYRQILGQKVEFLVSFYNNEISEKSEIFDDQFSVERPDGSNFTLKIRSTKLEDSAMYFCASREDSVNYGYTFGSGTRLTVV.

The chain uses TRBV12-1 and TRBJ1-2. TRBV12-1 is a recognized pseudogene. This CDR3 is built from 16 residues. As DNA, the CDR3 is TGTGCCAGCAGCAATGGGGCGGGAACGTCTAACTATGGCTACACCTTC. This codes for CASSNGAGTSNYGYTF.

The chain uses TRBV5-1 and TRBJ1-2; possibly TRBD1 for D (5 bases). Trimming pared 4 bases from V and 4 bases from J, leaving 17 bases between. This CDR3 is 15 amino acids long. Per the germline V gene, CDR1 is SGHRS and CDR2 is YFSETQ. The CDR3 is CASSTEGRNSYGYTF. The CDR3 nucleotides read TGCGCCAGCAGCACCGAGGGGAGGAATAGCTATGGCTACACCTTC. Using reference TRBV5-1 and TRBJ1-2 for the parts outside the CDR3, the full variable domain is KAGVTQTPRYLIKTRGQQVTLSCSPISGHRSVSWYQQTPGQGLQFLFEYFSETQRNKGNFPGRFSGRQFSNSRSEMNVSTLELGDSALYLCASSTEGRNSYGYTFGSGTRLTVV.

The rearrangement uses TRBV13 and TRBJ1-5; TRBD1 agrees at 7 bases. CDR3 size: 14 residues. V lost 0 bases to trimming and J lost 7 bases; unmatched junction nucleotides: 3. The germline CDR1 and CDR2 sequences are PRHDT and FYEKMQ (reference sequence). CDR3 bases: TGTGCCAGCAGCTTAGGCGGCAGGGGGCAGCCCCAGCATTTT. It encodes CASSLGGRGQPQHF.